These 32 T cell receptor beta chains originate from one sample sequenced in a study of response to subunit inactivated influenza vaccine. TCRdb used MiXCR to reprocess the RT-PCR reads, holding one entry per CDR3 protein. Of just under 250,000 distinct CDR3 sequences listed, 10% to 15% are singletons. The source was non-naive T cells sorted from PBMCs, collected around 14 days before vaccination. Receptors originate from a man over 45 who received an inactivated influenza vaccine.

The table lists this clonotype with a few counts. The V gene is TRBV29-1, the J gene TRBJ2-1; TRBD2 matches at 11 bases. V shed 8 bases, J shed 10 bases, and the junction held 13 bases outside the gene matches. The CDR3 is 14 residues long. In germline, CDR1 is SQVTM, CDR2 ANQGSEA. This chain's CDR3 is CSSSPGLAGGEQFF. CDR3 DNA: TGCAGCTCCTCCCCGGGGCTAGCGGGAGGAGAGCAGTTCTTC.

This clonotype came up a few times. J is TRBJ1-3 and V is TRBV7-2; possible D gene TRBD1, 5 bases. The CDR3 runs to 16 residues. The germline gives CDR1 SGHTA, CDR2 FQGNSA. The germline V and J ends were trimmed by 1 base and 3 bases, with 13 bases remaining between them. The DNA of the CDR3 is TGTGCCAGCAGCTTAGAACGGGGCAAGATTGGAAACACCATATATTTT. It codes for CASSLERGKIGNTIYF.

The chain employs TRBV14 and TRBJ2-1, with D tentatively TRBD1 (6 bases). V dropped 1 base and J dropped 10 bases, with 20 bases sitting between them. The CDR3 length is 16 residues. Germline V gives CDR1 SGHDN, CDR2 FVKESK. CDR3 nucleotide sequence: TGTGCCAGCAGCCAAGGAGGGGGTCCGGGACGACGGGAGCAGTTCTTC. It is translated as CASSQGGGPGRREQFF.

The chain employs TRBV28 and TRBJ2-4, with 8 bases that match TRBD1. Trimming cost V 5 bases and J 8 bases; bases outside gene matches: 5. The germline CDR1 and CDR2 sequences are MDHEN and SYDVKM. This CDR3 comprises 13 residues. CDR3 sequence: CASSAPQGDIQYF. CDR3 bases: TGTGCCAGCAGTGCCCCACAGGGGGACATTCAGTACTTC.

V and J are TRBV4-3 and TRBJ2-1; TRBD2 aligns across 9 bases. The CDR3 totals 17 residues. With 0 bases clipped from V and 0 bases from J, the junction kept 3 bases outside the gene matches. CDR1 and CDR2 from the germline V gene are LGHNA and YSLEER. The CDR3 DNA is TGCGCCAGCAGCCAAGATCTAGCGGGAAGCTCCTACAATGAGCAGTTCTTC. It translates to CASSQDLAGSSYNEQFF.

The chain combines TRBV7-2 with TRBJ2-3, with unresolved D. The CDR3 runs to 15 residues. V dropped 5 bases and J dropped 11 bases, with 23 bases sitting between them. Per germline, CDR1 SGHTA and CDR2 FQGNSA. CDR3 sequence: CASSQNGLWQSKQYF. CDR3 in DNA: TGTGCCAGCAGCCAGAACGGGCTCTGGCAGTCGAAGCAGTATTTT. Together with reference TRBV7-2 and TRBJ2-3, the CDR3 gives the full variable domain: GAGVSQSPSNKVTEKGKDVELRCDPISGHTALYWYRQSLGQGLEFLIYFQGNSAPDKSGLPSDRFSAERTGGSVSTLTIQRTQQEDSAVYLCASSQNGLWQSKQYFGPGTRLTVL.

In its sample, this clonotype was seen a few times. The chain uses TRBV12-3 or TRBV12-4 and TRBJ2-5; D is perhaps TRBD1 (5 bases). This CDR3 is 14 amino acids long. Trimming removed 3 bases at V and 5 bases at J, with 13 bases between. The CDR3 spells CASSFRSGLETQYF. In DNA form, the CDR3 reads TGTGCCAGCAGTTTTCGATCAGGGCTGGAGACCCAGTACTTC.

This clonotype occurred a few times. CDR3 amino acids: CASSFPNRGVYEQYF. The CDR3 DNA is TGTGCCAGTTCGTTCCCCAACAGGGGAGTCTACGAGCAGTACTTC. The chain couples TRBV19 to TRBJ2-7, with TRBD1 matching over 7 bases. Looked up from germline, CDR1 is LNHDA and CDR2 is SQIVND (reference sequence). This CDR3 has 15 residues. J lost 3 bases, V lost 8 bases, and 13 bases had no gene match.

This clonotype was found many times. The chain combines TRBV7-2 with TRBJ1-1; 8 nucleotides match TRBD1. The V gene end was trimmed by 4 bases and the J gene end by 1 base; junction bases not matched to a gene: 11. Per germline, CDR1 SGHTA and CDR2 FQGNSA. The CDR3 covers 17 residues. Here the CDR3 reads CASSSPTGGARNTEAFF. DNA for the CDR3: TGTGCCAGCAGCTCACCTACAGGGGGAGCGAGGAACACTGAAGCTTTCTTT.

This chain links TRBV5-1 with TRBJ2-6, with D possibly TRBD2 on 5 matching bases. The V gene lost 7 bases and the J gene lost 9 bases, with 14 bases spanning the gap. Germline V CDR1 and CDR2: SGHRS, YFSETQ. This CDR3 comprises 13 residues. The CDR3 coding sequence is TGCGCCAGCGCCCCATTCGAGGGCAACGTCCTGACTTTC. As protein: CASAPFEGNVLTF.

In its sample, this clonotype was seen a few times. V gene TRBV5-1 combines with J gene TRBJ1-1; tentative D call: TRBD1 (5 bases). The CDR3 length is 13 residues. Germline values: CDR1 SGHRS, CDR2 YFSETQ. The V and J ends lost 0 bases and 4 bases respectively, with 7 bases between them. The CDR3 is CASSLDGGTEAFF. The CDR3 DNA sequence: TGCGCCAGCAGCTTGGATGGGGGCACTGAAGCTTTCTTT.

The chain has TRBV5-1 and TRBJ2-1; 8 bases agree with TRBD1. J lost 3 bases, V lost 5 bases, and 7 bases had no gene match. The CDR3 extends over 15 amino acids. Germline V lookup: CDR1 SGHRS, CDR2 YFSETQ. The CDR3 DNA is TGCGCCAGCAGGGGAGGACAGGGCCGCTACAATGAGCAGTTCTTC. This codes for CASRGGQGRYNEQFF.

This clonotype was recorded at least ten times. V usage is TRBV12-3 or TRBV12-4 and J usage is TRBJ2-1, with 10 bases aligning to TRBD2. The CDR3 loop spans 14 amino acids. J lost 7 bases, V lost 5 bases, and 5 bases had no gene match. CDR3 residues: CASSASGSRNEQFF. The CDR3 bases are TGTGCCAGCAGTGCTAGCGGGAGTCGTAATGAGCAGTTCTTC.

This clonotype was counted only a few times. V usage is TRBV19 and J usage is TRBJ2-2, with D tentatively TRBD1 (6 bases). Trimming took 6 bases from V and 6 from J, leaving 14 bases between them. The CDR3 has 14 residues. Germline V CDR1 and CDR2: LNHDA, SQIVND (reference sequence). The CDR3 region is CASRSTGKAGELFF. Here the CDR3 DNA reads TGTGCCAGTAGATCGACAGGAAAGGCCGGGGAGCTGTTTTTT.

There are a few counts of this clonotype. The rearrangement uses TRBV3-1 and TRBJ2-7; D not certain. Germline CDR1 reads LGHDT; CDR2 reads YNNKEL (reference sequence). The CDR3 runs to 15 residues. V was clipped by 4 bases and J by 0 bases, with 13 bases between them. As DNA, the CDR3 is TGTGCCAGCAGCCCGGTGCCTTCTAGCTCCTACGAGCAGTACTTC. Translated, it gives CASSPVPSSSYEQYF.

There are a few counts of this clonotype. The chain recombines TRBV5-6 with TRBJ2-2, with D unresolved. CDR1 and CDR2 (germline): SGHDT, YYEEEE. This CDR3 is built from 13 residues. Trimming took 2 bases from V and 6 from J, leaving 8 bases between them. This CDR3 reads CASSFSSPGELFF. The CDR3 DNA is TGTGCCAGCAGCTTCTCCTCCCCCGGGGAGCTGTTTTTT.

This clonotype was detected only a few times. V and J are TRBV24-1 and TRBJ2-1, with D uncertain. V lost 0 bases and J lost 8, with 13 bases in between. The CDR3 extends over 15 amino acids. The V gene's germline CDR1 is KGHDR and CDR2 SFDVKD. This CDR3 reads CATSDLRSSMDEQFF. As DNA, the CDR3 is TGTGCCACCAGTGATTTGCGTTCTAGTATGGATGAGCAGTTCTTC.

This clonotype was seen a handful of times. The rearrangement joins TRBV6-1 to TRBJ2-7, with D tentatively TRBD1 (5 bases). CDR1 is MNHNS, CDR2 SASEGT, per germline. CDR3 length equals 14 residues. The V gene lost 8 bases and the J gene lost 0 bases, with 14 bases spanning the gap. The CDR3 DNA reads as TGTGCCAGCGGCGGCCAGGGTTTCTCCTACGAGCAGTACTTC. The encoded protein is CASGGQGFSYEQYF.

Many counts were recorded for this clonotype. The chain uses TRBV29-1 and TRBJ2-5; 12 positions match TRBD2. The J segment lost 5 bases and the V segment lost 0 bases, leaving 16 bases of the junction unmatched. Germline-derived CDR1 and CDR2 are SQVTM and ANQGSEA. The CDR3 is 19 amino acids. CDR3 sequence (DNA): TGCAGCGTTGAAGACTACCGGGGACTAGCGGGCTATGGGTTCGAGACCCAGTACTTC. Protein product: CSVEDYRGLAGYGFETQYF. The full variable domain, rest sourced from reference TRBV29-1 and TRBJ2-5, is SAVISQKPSRDICQRGTSLTIQCQVDSQVTMMFWYRQQPGQSLTLIATANQGSEATYESGFVIDKFPISRPNLTFSTLTVSNMSPEDSSIYLCSVEDYRGLAGYGFETQYFGPGTRLLVL.

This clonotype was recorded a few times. The CDR3 bases are TGTGCCAGCAGTGAAGACAGGAAATCGTCGCTTAACAATCAGCCCCAGCATTTT. This sequence encodes CASSEDRKSSLNNQPQHF. The chain has TRBV6-1 and TRBJ1-5; tentative D call: TRBD1 (5 bases). Per the germline V gene, CDR1 is MNHNS and CDR2 is SASEGT. V was pared by 1 base and J by 3 bases, with 19 bases between. The CDR3 length is 18 residues.

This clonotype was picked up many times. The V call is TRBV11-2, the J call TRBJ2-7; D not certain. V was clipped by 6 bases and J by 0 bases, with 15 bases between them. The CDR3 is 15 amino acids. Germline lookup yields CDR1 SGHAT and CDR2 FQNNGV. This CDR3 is CASRGSRRRSYEQYF. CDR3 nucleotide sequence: TGTGCCAGCAGGGGGTCAAGGAGACGCTCCTACGAGCAGTACTTC.

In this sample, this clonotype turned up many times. CDR3 sequence reads: CSVVGNGETQYF. Here the CDR3 DNA reads TGCAGCGTTGTTGGTAACGGAGAGACCCAGTACTTC. The chain is built from TRBV29-1 and TRBJ2-5; D is undetermined. This CDR3 is built from 12 residues. V lost 4 bases to trimming and J lost 4 bases, with 10 bases between them. Germline V gives CDR1 SQVTM, CDR2 ANQGSEA.

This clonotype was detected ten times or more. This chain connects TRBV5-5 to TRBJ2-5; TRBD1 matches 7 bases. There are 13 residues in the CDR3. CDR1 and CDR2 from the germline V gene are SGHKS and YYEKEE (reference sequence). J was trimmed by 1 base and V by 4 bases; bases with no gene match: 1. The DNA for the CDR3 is TGTGCCAGCAGCCGACAGGGCCAAGAGACCCAGTACTTC. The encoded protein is CASSRQGQETQYF.

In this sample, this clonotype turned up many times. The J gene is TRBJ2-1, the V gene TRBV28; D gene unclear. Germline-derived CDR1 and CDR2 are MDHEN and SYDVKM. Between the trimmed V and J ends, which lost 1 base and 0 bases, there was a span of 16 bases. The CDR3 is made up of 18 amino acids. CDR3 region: CASSLSPFLGSSYNEQFF. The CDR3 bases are TGTGCCAGCAGTTTATCCCCCTTCCTTGGTAGCTCCTACAATGAGCAGTTCTTC.

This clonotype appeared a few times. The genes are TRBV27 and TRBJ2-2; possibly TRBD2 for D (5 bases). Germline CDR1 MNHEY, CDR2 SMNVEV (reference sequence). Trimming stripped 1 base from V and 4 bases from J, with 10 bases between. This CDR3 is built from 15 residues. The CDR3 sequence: CASSLWTGSTGELFF. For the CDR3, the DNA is TGTGCCAGCAGTTTATGGACGGGAAGCACCGGGGAGCTGTTTTTT.

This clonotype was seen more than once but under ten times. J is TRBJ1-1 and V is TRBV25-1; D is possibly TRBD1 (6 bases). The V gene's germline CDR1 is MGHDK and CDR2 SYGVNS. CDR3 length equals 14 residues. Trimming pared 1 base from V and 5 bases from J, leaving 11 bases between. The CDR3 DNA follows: TGTGCCAGCAGTGAATCCGCCAGGGGTACTGAAGCTTTCTTT. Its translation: CASSESARGTEAFF.

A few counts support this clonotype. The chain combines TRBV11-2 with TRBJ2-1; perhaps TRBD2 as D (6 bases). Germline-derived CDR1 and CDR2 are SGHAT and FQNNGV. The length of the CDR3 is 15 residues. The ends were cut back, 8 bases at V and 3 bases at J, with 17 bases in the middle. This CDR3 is CASDTSGRYYNEQFF. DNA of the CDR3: TGTGCCAGCGACACGAGCGGGCGATACTACAATGAGCAGTTCTTC.

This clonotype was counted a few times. The CDR3 DNA sequence: TGTGCCAGCAGCTTACCGGGGAGAGTCTTCACCGGGGAGCTGTTTTTT. This codes for CASSLPGRVFTGELFF. V and J are TRBV7-2 and TRBJ2-2; D is perhaps TRBD2 (5 bases). The germline gives CDR1 SGHTA, CDR2 FQGNSA. V lost 2 bases and J lost 4, with 14 bases in between. The CDR3 has 16 residues.

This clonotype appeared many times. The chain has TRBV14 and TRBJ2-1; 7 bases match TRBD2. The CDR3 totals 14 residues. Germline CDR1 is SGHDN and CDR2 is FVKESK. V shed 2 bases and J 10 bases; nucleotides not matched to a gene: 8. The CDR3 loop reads CASSQLVGGLEQFF. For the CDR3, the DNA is TGTGCCAGCAGCCAATTAGTGGGAGGGCTAGAGCAGTTCTTC.

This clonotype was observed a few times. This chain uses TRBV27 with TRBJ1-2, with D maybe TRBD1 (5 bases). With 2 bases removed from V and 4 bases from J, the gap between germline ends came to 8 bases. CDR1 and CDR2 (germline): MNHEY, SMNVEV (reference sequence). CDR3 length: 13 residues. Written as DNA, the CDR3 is TGTGCCAGCAGTTTAATTCAGGGCTATGGCTACACCTTC. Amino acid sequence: CASSLIQGYGYTF.

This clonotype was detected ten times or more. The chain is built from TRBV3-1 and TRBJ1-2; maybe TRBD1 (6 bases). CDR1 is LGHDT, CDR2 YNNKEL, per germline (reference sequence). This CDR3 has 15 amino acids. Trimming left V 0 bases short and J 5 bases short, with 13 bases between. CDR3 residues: CASSQDNRARYGYTF. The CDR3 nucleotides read TGTGCCAGCAGCCAAGATAACAGGGCGAGATATGGCTACACCTTC.

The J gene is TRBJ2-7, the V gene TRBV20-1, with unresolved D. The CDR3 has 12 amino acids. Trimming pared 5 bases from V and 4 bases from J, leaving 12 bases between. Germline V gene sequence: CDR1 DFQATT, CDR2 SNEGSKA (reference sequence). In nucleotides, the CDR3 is TGCAGTGCTCGTCCCGCCGGATACGAGCAGTACTTC. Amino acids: CSARPAGYEQYF.